This TCR beta chain appears in the sequencing data of a study of shared clonotypes between healthy human individuals. Only one count was recorded for this clone. Clones were sequenced by immunoSEQ multiplex PCR, and TCRdb holds only the in-frame ones, with some missing. The profile covers nearly 1 million clones, with approximately 80% appearing a single time and roughly 1.5% taken by the ten largest. Losses at the gene ends were 8 bases for V and 9 bases for J; bases not matched to a gene: 8. Germline CDR1 and CDR2: MNHNY and SVGAGI (reference sequence). CDR3 length: 14 amino acids. The sample consisted of memory CD4+ T cells sorted from blood. Subset reported: CD45RA-negative fraction. The sequence was collected from a man younger than 35 in good health. The V and J genes are TRBV6-6 and TRBJ1-6, with 9 nucleotides matching TRBD1. DNA for the CDR3: TGTGCCAGCGGAAGACAGGGGGGAAGTTCACCCCTCCACTTT. Translating gives CASGRQGGSSPLHF.